The subject of this entry is one TCR beta chain. The count of this clone is one. Which antigen it targets is not known. No much larger clone is present one base from it, and per-base qualities are unavailable. The collaborating institutions used their own protocols to collect whole blood in K2EDTA tubes. For TCRbeta analysis, collaborators shipped samples in one of three forms: frozen whole blood, isolated PBMCs, or DNA extracted from either of those sample types. The data were taken from a study of blood T cell repertoires in COVID-19 (dated by TCRdb to 2020 to 2021). A note on the overall study: Samples from collaborators originated in the United States, Italy and Spain and spanned both the acute and convalescent phases of COVID-19. Where available, HLA class I and class II types were taken from metadata supplied by the sample provider and were not determined by assay-based typing. The prospective study material was composed of cDNA or gDNA derived from T cells, B-cell-depleted T cells, or PBMCs. The dataset comprised deeply sampled blood TCRbeta repertoires from subjects exposed to, actively infected with, or recovered from COVID-19. The samples were drawn from two sources: the first 160 participants of the ongoing ImmuneRACE study, and 1,200 or so subjects contributed by 6 global collaborators. Nearly every sample came with metadata listing a de-identified subject ID, COVID-19 status, age in years and sex. The repertoires were made available in a free public database intended to serve as a resource for research on the immune response to SARS-CoV-2.

The immunoSEQ Assay, a bias-controlled multiplex PCR, was used to amplify TCRbeta CDR3 regions from genomic DNA. In the source study's methods: Nucleated cell counts per sample were estimated from amplification of reference gene primers within the assay. To quantify the absolute abundance of each unique TCRbeta CDR3 rearrangement, sequence reads were collapsed and filtered. For each sample, productive Simpson clonality was calculated by taking the square root of Simpson's diversity index across productive rearrangements. The source is immuneACCESS, and TCRdb retained only in-frame sequences with V and J called. Part of the clones is not carried over; for the studies checked, unresolved V genes explain less than half of this, and the remainder is unexplained. Clonal size and the V and J genes are those of that table, whereas D and trimming came from the DNA. This sample is represented by under 80,000 clones; approximately 86% of them were singletons. The ten largest clones represent 1% of the sample.

Study-wide findings and limitations: How much clinical and demographic metadata was included differed by source and by participant, and the metadata was provided uncurated.

The TCR comes from a man aged 65-85 years with acute or convalescent COVID-19. The sequenced material came from peripheral blood.

The CDR3 region reads CASSLQRLGAYEQYF. Read as DNA, the sequence is TGTGCCAGCAGTCTTCAACGACTAGGCGCCTACGAGCAGTACTTC. This chain joins TRBV6-5 to TRBJ2-7, with TRBD2 perhaps the D gene, on 6 matching bases. The CDR3, cysteine through phenylalanine, is 15 amino acids long. Just the 45-base CDR3 DNA is kept, in frame starting at base 1. V was cut back by 5 bases and J by 2 bases, leaving a gap of 16 bases between them. Based on the germline V gene, the CDR1 and CDR2 sequences are MNHEY and SVGAGI.